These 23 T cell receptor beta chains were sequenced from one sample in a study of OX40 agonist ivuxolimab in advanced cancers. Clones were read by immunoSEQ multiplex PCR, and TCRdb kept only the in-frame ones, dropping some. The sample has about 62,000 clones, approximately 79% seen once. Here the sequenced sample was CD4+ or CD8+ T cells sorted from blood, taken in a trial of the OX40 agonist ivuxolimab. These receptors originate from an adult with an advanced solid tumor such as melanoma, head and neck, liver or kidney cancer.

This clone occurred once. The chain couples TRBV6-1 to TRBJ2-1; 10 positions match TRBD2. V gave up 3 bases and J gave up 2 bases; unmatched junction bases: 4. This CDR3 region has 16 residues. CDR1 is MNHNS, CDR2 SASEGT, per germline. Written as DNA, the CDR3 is TGTGCCAGCAGTGAGCCGAGCGGGAGGGCCTACAATGAGCAGTTCTTC. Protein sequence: CASSEPSGRAYNEQFF.

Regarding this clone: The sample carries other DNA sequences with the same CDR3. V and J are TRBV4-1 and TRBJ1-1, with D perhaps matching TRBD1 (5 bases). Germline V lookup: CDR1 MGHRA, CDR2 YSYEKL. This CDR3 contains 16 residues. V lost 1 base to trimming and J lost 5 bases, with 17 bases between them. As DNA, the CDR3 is TGCGCCAGCAGCCAAGGGGTATTCGAGGGGTTGACTGAAGCTTTCTTT. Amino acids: CASSQGVFEGLTEAFF.

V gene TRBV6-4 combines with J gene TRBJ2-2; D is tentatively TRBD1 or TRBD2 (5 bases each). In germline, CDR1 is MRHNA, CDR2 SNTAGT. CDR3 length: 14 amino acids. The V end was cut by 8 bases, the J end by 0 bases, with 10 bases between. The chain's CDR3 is CASAGTANTGELFF. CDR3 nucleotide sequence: TGTGCCAGCGCCGGGACGGCGAACACCGGGGAGCTGTTTTTT.

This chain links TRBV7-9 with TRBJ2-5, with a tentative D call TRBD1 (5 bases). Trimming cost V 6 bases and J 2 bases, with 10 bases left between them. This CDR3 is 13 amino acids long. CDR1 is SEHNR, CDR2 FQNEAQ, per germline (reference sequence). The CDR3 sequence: CASRPGLQETQYF. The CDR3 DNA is TGTGCCAGCAGACCAGGGTTACAAGAGACCCAGTACTTC.

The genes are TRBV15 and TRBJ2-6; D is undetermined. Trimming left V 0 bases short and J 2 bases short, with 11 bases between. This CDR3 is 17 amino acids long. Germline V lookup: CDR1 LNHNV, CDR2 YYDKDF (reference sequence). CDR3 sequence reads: CATSRDIRSTGANVLTF. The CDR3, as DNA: TGTGCCACCAGCAGAGATATTAGAAGTACTGGGGCCAACGTCCTGACTTTC.

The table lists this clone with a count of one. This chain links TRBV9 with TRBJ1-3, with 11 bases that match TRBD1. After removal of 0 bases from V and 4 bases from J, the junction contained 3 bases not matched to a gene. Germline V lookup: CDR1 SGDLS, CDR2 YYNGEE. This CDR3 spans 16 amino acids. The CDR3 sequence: CASSVGDRGFGNTIYF. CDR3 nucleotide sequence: TGTGCCAGCAGCGTAGGGGACAGGGGGTTCGGAAACACCATATATTTT.

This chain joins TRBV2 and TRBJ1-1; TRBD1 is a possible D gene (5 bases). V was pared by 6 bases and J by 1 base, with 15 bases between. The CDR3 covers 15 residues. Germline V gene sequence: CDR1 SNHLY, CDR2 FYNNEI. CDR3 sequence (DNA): TGTGCCAGCAGCCCAAGGGGACCCACGAACACTGAAGCTTTCTTT. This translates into CASSPRGPTNTEAFF.

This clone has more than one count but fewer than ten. CDR3 sequence: CASSQDRDTYNEQFF. In DNA, the CDR3 is TGCGCCAGCAGCCAAGACCGGGACACCTACAATGAGCAGTTCTTC. This chain joins TRBV4-1 and TRBJ2-1; TRBD1 is a possible D gene (6 bases). Germline CDR1 and CDR2: MGHRA and YSYEKL. The V gene lost 0 bases and the J gene lost 2 bases, with 8 bases spanning the gap. The CDR3 is 15 amino acids.

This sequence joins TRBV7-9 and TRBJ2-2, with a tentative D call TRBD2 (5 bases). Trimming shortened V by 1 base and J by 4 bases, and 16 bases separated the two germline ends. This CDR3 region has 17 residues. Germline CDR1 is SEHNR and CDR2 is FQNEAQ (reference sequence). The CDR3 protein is CASSLDTRAPGTGELFF. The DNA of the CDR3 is TGTGCCAGCAGCTTAGATACGAGGGCGCCGGGCACCGGGGAGCTGTTTTTT.

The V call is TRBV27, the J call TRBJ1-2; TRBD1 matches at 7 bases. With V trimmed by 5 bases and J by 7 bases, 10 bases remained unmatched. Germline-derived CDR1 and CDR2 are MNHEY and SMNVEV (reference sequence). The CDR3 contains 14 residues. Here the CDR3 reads CASSPTGRGLGYTF. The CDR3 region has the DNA TGTGCCAGCAGTCCGACAGGGCGAGGACTTGGCTACACCTTC.

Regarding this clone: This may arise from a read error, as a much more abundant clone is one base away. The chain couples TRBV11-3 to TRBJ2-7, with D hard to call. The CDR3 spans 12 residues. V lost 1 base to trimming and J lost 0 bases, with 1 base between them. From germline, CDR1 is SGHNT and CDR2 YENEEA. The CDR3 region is CASSLGSYEQYF. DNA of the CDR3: TGTGCCAGCAGCTTAGGCTCCTACGAGCAGTACTTC.

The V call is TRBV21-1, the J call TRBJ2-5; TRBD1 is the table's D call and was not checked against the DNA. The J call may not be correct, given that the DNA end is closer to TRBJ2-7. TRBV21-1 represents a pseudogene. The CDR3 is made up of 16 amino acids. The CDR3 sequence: CATQGHGCDPSYEQYF. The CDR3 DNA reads TGTGCCACCCAGGGCCACGGGTGCGACCCCTCCTACGAGCAGTACTTC.

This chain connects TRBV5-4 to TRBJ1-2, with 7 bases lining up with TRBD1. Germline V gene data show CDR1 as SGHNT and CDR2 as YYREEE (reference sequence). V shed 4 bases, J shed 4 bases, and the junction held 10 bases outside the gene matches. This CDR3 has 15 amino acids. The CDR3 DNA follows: TGTGCCAGCAGCGAATCAGGGGGATCAGGCTATGGCTACACCTTC. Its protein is CASSESGGSGYGYTF. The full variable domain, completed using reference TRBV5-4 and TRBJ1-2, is ETGVTQSPTHLIKTRGQQVTLRCSSQSGHNTVSWYQQALGQGPQFIFQYYREEENGRGNFPPRFSGLQFPNYSSELNVNALELDDSALYLCASSESGGSGYGYTFGSGTRLTVV.

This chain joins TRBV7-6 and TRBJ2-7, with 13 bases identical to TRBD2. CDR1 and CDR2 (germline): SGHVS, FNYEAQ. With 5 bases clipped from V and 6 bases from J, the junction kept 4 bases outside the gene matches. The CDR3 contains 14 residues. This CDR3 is CASSQGLAGAEQYF. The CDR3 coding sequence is TGTGCCAGCAGCCAAGGACTAGCGGGAGCCGAGCAGTACTTC.

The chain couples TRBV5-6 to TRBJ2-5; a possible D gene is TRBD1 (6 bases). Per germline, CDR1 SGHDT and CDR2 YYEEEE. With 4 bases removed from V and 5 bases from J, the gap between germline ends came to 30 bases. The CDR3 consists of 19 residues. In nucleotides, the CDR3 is TGTGCCAGCAGCCGTCGGACCGCGGACAGTCGAGGAGCGTGGGAGACCCAGTACTTC. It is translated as CASSRRTADSRGAWETQYF. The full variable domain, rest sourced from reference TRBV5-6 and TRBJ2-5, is DAGVTQSPTHLIKTRGQQVTLRCSPKSGHDTVSWYQQALGQGPQFIFQYYEEEERQRGNFPDRFSGHQFPNYSSELNVNALLLGDSALYLCASSRRTADSRGAWETQYFGPGTRLLVL.

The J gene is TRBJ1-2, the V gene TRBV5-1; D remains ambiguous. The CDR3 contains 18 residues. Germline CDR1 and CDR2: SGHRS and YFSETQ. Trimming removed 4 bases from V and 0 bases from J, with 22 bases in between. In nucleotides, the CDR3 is TGCGCCAGCAGCGCGCAGACCGATCTCCGATCTTCTAACTATGGCTACACCTTC. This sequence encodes CASSAQTDLRSSNYGYTF. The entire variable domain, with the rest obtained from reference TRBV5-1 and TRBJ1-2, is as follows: KAGVTQTPRYLIKTRGQQVTLSCSPISGHRSVSWYQQTPGQGLQFLFEYFSETQRNKGNFPGRFSGRQFSNSRSEMNVSTLELGDSALYLCASSAQTDLRSSNYGYTFGSGTRLTVV.

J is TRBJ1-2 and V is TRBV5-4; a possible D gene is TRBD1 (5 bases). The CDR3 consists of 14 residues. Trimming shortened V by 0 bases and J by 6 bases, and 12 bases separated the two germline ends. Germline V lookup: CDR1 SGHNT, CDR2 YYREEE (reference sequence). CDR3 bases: TGTGCCAGCAGCTTGGCCGGGGGGGTAGATGGCTACACCTTC. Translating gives CASSLAGGVDGYTF.

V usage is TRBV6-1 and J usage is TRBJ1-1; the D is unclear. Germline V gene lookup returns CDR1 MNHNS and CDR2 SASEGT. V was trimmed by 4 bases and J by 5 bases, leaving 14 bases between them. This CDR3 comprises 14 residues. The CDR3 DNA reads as TGTGCCAGCAGTGCCCCCGGGAGGTCGACTGAAGCTTTCTTT. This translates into CASSAPGRSTEAFF.

CDR3 sequence reads: CASSYPAGVTTEQFF. The CDR3 DNA reads as TGTGCCAGCAGTTACCCAGCGGGAGTGACGACTGAGCAGTTCTTC. The chain employs TRBV6-5 and TRBJ2-1, with TRBD2 matching 8 bases. V lost 2 bases, J lost 9 bases, and 9 bases stayed unmatched. Germline V gene data show CDR1 as MNHEY and CDR2 as SVGAGI. This CDR3 has 15 amino acids.

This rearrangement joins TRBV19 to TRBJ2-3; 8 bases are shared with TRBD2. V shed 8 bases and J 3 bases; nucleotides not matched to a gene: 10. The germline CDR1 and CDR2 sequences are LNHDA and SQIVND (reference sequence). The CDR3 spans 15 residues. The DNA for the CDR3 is TGTGCCAGTGCCCCGGTCGGACTAGCTACAGATACGCAGTATTTT. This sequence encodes CASAPVGLATDTQYF.

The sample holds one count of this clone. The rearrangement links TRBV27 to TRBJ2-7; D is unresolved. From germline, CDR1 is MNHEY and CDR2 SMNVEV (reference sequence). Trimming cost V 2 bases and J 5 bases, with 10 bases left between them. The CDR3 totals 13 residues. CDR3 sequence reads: CASSLVPAHEQYF. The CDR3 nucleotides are TGTGCCAGCAGTTTAGTACCCGCCCACGAGCAGTACTTC.

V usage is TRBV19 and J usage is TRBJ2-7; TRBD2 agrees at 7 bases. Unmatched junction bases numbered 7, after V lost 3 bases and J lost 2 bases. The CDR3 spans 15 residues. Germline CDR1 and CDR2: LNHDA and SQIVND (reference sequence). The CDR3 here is CASSIIERGTYEQYF. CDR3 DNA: TGTGCCAGTAGTATTATCGAGCGGGGAACCTACGAGCAGTACTTC.

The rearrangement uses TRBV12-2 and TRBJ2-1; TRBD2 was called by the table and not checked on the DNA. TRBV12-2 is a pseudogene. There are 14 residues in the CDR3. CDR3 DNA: TGTGCAAGTCGTCCGAGTGTGTCCTACAATGAGCAGTTCTTC. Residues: CASRPSVSYNEQFF.